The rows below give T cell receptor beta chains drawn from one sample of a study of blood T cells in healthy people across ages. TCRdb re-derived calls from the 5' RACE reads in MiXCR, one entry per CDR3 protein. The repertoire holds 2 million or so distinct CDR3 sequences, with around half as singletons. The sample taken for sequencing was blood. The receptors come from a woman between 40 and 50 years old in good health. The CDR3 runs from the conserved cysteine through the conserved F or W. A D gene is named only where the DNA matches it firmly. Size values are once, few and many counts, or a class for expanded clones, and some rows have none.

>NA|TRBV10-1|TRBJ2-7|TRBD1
CASSSTGEGAYEQYF
TGCGCCAGCAGTAGTACAGGGGAAGGGGCCTACGAGCAGTACTTC
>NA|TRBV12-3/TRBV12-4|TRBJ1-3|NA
CASSLVTNTIYF
TGTGCCAGCAGTTTAGTAACAAACACCATATATTTT
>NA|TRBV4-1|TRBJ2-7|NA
CASSQEGRIQYF
TGCGCCAGCAGCCAAGAGGGGAGGATCCAGTACTTC
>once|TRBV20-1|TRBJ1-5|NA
CSARGRGISNQPRHF
TGCAGTGCTAGAGGTAGGGGTATCAGCAATCAGCCCCGGCATTTT
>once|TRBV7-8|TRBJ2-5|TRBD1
CAGRTGGETQYF
TGTGCCGGCCGGACAGGGGGTGAGACCCAGTACTTC
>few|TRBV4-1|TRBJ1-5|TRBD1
CASSKGQGGFNQPQHF
TGCGCCAGCAGCAAGGGACAGGGAGGATTCAATCAGCCCCAGCATTTT
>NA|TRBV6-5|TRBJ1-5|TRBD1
CASRPGTVSNQPQHF
TGTGCCAGCAGGCCCGGGACAGTTAGCAATCAGCCCCAGCATTTT
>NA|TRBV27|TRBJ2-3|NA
CASSSSGRPRGDTQYF
TGTGCCAGCAGTTCTTCAGGGCGACCAAGAGGGGATACGCAGTATTTT
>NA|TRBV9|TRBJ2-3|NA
CASSVATRASPNVTDTQYF
TGTGCCAGCAGCGTAGCTACGAGGGCCAGCCCGAATGTCACCGATACGCAGTATTTT
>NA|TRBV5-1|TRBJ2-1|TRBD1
CASSPTGDSLPFF
TGCGCCAGCAGCCCCACCGGGGACAGCCTTCCGTTCTTC
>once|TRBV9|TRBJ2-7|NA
CASSVEGGVTLYNEQYF
TGTGCCAGCAGCGTAGAGGGTGGTGTCACACTCTACAATGAGCAGTACTTC
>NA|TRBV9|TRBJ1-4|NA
CASGGGEKLFF
TGTGCCAGCGGCGGGGGGGAAAAACTGTTTTTT
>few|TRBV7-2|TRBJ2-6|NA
CASSANTGANVLTF
TGTGCCAGCAGCGCGAACACTGGGGCCAACGTCCTGACTTTC
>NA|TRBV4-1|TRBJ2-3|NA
CASSQAQVGPTDTQYF
TGCGCCAGCAGCCAAGCGCAGGTTGGGCCCACAGATACGCAGTATTTT
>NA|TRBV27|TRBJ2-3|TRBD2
CDTDPAGGPDTQYF
TGTGACACAGATCCAGCGGGGGGGCCAGATACGCAGTATTTT
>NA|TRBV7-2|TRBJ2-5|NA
CASSLAATGKGETQYF
TGTGCCAGCAGCTTAGCTGCGACAGGCAAGGGGGAGACCCAGTACTTC
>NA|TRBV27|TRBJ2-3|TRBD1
CASSSGPGQSTDTQYF
TGTGCCAGCAGTTCAGGACCGGGACAGAGCACAGATACGCAGTATTTT
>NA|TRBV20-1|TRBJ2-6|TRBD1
CSATTGVGANVLTF
TGCAGTGCTACCACAGGGGTCGGGGCCAACGTCCTGACTTTC
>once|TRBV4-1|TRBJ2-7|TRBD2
CASSQDSLAGGVRYEQYF
TGCGCCAGCAGCCAAGACTCCCTAGCGGGCGGTGTGAGGTACGAGCAGTACTTC
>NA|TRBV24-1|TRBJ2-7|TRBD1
CATSSHGQGFDEQYF
TGTGCCACCAGTAGCCATGGACAGGGGTTCGACGAGCAGTACTTC
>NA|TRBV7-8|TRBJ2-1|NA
CASSSDYLSYNEQFF
TGTGCCAGCAGTTCCGACTACCTCTCCTACAATGAGCAGTTCTTC
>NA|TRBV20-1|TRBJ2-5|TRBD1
CSASTGITAETQYF
TGCAGTGCGTCGACAGGGATTACGGCGGAGACCCAGTACTTC
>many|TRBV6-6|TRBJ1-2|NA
CASLMEDNYGYTF
TGTGCCAGCCTGATGGAGGATAACTATGGCTACACCTTC
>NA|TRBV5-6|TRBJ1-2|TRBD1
CASSPGSGTGSLGYTF
TGTGCCAGCAGCCCTGGATCCGGGACAGGGTCGTTGGGCTACACCTTC
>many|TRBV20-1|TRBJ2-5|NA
CSARDGGGGETQYF
TGCAGTGCTAGAGATGGAGGGGGCGGAGAGACCCAGTACTTC
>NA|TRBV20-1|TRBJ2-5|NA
CSARGAGMTQYF
TGCAGCGCCCGCGGGGCGGGGATGACCCAGTACTTC
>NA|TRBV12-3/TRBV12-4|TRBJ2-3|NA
CASSFLLADTQYF
TGTGCCAGCAGTTTTTTACTGGCAGATACGCAGTATTTT
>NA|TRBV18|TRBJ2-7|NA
CAGSQGRTAYEQYF
TGTGCCGGCTCACAGGGACGGACCGCCTACGAGCAGTACTTC
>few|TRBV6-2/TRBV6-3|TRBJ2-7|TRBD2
CASSYPGLTYEQYF
TGTGCCAGCAGTTACCCGGGACTAACCTACGAGCAGTACTTC
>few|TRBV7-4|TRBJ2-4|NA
CASSQGWRGQADLAKNIQYF
TGTGCCAGCAGCCAAGGTTGGAGGGGACAAGCGGACCTAGCCAAAAACATTCAGTACTTC
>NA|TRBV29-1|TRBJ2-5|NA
CSVEGQTHQETQYF
TGCAGCGTTGAAGGGCAAACACACCAAGAGACCCAGTACTTC
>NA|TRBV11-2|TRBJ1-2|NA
CASSLEMVRQYGYTF
TGTGCCAGCAGCTTAGAGATGGTCAGGCAATATGGCTACACCTTC
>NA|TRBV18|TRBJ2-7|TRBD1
CASSSPTGDISYEQYF
TGTGCCAGCTCATCACCGACAGGGGATATCTCCTACGAGCAGTACTTC
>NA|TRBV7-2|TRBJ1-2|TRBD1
CASSPDRGGSFYGYTF
TGTGCCAGCAGCCCGGACAGGGGCGGATCATTCTATGGCTACACCTTC
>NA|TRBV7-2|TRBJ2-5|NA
CASSPPLGGGETQYF
TGTGCCAGCAGCCCGCCACTAGGAGGAGGGGAGACCCAGTACTTC
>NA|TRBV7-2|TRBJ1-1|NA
CASSFRGGAEAFF
TGTGCCAGCAGCTTTAGAGGGGGAGCTGAAGCTTTCTTT
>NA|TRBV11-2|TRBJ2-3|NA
CASSLIVDTQYF
TGTGCCAGCAGCCTCATAGTAGATACGCAGTATTTT
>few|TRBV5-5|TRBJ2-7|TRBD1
CASSLSSGGRYEQYF
TGTGCCAGCAGCTTGTCCTCAGGGGGCCGCTACGAGCAGTACTTC
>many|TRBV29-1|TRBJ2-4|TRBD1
CSATGTAQNIQYF
TGCAGCGCTACCGGGACAGCGCAAAACATTCAGTACTTC
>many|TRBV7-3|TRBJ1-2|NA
CASSLTDSIYGYTF
TGTGCCAGCAGCTTAACGGACAGTATCTATGGCTACACCTTC
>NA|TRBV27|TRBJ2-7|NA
CASSRDRSYERYF
TGTGCCAGCAGCCGGGACCGCTCCTACGAGCGGTACTTC
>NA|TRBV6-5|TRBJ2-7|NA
CASRRIALYNEQYF
TGTGCCAGCAGGAGGATAGCCCTATACAATGAGCAGTACTTC
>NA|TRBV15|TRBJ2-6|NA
CATSSGSGANVLTF
TGTGCCACCAGCAGCGGCTCTGGGGCCAACGTCCTGACTTTC
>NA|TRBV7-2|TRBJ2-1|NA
CASSLGSQIPHNEQFF
TGTGCCAGCAGCTTAGGTTCACAGATTCCCCACAATGAGCAGTTCTTC
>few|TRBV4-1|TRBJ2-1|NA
CASSQDGLPAYNEQFF
TGCGCCAGCAGCCAAGACGGCCTTCCGGCCTACAATGAGCAGTTCTTC
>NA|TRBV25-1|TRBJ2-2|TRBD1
CASSAGLGQANTGELFF
TGTGCCAGCAGTGCTGGGTTGGGACAGGCGAACACCGGGGAGCTGTTTTTT